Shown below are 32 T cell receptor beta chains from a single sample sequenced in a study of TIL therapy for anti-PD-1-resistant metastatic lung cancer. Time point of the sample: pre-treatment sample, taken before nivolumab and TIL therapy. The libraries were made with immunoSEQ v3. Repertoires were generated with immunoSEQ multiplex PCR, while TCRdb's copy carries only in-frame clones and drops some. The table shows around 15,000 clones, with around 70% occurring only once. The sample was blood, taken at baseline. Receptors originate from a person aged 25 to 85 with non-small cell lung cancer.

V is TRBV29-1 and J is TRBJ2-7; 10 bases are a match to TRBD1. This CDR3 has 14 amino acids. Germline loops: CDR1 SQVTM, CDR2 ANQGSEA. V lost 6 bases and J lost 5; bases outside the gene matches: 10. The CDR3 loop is CSVKPPGTGDEQYF. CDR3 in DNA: TGCAGCGTAAAACCCCCCGGGACAGGGGACGAGCAGTACTTC.

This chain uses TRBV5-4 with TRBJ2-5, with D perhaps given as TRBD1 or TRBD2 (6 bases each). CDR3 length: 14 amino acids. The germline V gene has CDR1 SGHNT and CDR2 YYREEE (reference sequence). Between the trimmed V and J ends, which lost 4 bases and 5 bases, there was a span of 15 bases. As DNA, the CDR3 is TGTGCCAGCAGCGAGGGGGGATCTATGGAGACCCAGTACTTC. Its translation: CASSEGGSMETQYF.

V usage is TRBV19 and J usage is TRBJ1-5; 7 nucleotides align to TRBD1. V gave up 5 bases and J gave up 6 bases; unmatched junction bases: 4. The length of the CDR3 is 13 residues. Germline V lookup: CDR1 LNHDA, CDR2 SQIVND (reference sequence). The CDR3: CASSQDRIQPQHF. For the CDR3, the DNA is TGTGCCAGTAGTCAGGACAGGATTCAGCCCCAGCATTTT.

The CDR3, as DNA: TGTGCCAGCAGTTATGGCAGGGCCTCCTCTGGAAACACCATATATTTT. Translating it yields CASSYGRASSGNTIYF. The chain employs TRBV6-6 and TRBJ1-3; possibly TRBD1 for D (5 bases). The germline V gene encodes CDR1 MNHNY and CDR2 SVGAGI (reference sequence). V lost 3 bases to trimming and J lost 0 bases, with 12 bases between them. The CDR3 extends over 16 amino acids.

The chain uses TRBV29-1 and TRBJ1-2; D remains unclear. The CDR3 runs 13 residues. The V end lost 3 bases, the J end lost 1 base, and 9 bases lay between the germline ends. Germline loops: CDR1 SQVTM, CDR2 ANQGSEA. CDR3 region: CSVDVPDNYGYTF. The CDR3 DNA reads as TGCAGCGTTGACGTTCCAGATAACTATGGCTACACCTTC.

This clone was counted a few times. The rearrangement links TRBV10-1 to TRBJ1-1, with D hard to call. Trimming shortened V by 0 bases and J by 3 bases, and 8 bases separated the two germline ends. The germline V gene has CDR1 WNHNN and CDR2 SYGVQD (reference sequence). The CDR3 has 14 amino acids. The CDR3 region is CASSESDRDTEAFF. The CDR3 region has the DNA TGCGCCAGCAGTGAGTCGGATCGGGACACTGAAGCTTTCTTT.

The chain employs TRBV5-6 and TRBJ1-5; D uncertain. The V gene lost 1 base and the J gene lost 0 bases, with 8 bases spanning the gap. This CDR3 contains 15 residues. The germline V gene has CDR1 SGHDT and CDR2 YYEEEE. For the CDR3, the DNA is TGTGCCAGCAGCTTGATTGGGGATAGCAATCAGCCCCAGCATTTT. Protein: CASSLIGDSNQPQHF.

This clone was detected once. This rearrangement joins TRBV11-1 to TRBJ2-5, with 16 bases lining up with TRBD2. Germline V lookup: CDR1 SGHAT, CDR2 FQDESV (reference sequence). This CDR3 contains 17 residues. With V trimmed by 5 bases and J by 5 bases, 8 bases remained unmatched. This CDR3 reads CASSRGTSGGAVETQYF. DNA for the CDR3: TGTGCCAGCAGCCGAGGGACTAGCGGGGGGGCCGTGGAGACCCAGTACTTC.

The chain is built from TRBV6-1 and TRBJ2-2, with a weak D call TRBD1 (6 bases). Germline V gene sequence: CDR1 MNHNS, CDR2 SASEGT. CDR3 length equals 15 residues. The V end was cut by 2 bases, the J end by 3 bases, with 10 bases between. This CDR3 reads CASSEPGVYTGELFF. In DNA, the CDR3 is TGTGCCAGCAGTGAACCAGGGGTATACACCGGGGAGCTGTTTTTT.

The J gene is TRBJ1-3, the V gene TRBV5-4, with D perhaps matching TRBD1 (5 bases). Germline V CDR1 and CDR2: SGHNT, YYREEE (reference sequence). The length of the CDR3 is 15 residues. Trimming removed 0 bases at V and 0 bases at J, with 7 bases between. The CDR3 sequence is CASSLDRLSGNTIYF. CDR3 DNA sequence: TGTGCCAGCAGCTTGGACAGGCTCTCTGGAAACACCATATATTTT.

CDR3 bases: TGCGCCAGCAGCCCAAGCTCCTACGAGCAGTACTTC. This sequence encodes CASSPSSYEQYF. The chain links TRBV10-2 to TRBJ2-7; D ambiguous. CDR1 and CDR2 (germline): WSHSY, SAAADI. This CDR3 is built from 12 residues. V lost 6 bases to trimming and J lost 0 bases, with 6 bases between them.

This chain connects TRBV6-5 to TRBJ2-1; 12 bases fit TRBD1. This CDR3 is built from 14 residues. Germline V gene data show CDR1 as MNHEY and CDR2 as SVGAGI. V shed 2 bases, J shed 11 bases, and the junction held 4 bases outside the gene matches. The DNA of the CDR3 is TGTGCCAGCAGTTACCCGGGACAGGGGGCTAAGCAGTTCTTC. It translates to CASSYPGQGAKQFF.

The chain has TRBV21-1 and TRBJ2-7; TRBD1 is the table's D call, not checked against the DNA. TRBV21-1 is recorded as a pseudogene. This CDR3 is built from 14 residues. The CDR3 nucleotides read TGTGCCACGCCGTTACAGGGTTGGGGCTACGAGCAGTACTTC. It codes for CATPLQGWGYEQYF.

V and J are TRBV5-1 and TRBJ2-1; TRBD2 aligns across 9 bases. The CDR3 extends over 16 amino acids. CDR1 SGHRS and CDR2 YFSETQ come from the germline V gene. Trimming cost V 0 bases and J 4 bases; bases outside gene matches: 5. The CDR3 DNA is TGCGCCAGCAGCTTGGTCCGGCTAGCGGGGTACAATGAGCAGTTCTTC. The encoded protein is CASSLVRLAGYNEQFF.

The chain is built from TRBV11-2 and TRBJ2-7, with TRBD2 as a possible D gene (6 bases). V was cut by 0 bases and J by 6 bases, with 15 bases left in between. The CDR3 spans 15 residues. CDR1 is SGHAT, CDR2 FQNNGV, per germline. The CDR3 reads CASSLDGGFPGEQYF. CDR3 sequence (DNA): TGTGCCAGCAGCTTAGACGGAGGGTTCCCTGGCGAGCAGTACTTC.

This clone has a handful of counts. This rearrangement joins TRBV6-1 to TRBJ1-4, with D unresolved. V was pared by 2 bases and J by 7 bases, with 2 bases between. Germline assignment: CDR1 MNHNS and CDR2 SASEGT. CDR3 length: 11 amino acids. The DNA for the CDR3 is TGTGCCAGCAGTGAACGTGAAAAACTGTTTTTT. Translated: CASSEREKLFF.

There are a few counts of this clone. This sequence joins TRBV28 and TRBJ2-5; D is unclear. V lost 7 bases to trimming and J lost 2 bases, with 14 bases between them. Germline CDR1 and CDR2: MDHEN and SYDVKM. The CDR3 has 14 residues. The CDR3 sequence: CASTPSGGQETQYF. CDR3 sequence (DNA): TGTGCCAGCACCCCGTCTGGCGGACAAGAGACCCAGTACTTC.

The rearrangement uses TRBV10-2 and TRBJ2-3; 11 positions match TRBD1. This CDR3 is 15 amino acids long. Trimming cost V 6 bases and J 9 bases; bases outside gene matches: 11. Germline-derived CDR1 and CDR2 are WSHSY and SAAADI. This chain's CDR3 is CASRSTGTGGLTQYF. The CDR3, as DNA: TGCGCCAGCAGATCCACCGGGACAGGGGGTCTAACGCAGTATTTT.

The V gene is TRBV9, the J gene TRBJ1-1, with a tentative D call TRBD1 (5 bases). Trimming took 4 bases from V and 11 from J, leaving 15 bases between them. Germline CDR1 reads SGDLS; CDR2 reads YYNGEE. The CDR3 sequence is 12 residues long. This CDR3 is CASSPGPPMAFF. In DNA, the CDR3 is TGTGCCAGCAGCCCAGGGCCCCCTATGGCTTTCTTT. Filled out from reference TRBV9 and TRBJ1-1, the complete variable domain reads DSGVTQTPKHLITATGQRVTLRCSPRSGDLSVYWYQQSLDQGLQFLIQYYNGEERAKGNILERFSAQQFPDLHSELNLSSLELGDSALYFCASSPGPPMAFFGQGTRLTVV.

The CDR3 sequence is CASSHGQGDYGYTF. CDR3 coding DNA: TGCGCCAGCAGCCACGGACAGGGGGACTATGGCTACACCTTC. The chain couples TRBV4-3 to TRBJ1-2; TRBD1 matches at 10 bases. CDR1 LGHNA and CDR2 YSLEER come from the germline V gene. J lost 3 bases, V lost 3 bases, and 1 base had no gene match. The CDR3 loop spans 14 amino acids.

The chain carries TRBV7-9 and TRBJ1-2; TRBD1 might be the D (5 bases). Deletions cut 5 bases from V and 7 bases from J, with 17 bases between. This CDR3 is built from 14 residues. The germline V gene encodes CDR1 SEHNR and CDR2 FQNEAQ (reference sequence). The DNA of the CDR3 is TGTGCCAGCAGCCTGGACATAAATCTGGGTGGCTACACCTTC. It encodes CASSLDINLGGYTF.

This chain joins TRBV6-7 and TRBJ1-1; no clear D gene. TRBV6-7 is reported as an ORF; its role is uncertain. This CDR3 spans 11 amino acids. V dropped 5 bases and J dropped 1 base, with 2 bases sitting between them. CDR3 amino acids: CASSPNTEAFF. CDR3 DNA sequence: TGTGCCAGCAGTCCGAACACTGAAGCTTTCTTT.

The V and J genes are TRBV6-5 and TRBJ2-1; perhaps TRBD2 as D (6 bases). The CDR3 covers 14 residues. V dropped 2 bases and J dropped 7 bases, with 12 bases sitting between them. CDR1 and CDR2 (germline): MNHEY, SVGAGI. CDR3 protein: CASSYMGGPNEQFF. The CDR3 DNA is TGTGCCAGCAGTTACATGGGGGGACCTAATGAGCAGTTCTTC.

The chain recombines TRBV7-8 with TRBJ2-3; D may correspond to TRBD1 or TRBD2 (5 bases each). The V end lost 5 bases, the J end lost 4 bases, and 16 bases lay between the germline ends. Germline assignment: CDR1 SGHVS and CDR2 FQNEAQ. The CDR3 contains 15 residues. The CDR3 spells CASSPPAGSADTQYF. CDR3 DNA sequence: TGTGCCAGCAGCCCCCCGGCAGGGAGCGCAGATACGCAGTATTTT.

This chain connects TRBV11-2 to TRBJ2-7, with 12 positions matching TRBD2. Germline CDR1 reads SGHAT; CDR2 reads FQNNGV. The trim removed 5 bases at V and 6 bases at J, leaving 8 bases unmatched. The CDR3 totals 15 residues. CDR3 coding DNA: TGTGCCAGCAGCCTGGGACTAGCGGGTCCGCTCGAGCAGTACTTC. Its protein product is CASSLGLAGPLEQYF.

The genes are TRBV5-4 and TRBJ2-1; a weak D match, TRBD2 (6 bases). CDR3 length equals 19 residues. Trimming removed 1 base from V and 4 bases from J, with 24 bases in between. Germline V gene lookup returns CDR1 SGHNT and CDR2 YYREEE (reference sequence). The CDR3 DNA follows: TGTGCCAGCAGCTTGAAGGGCTTTGCGGAGGGGCTCTGGTACAATGAGCAGTTCTTC. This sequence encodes CASSLKGFAEGLWYNEQFF. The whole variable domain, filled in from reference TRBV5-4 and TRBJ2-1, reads ETGVTQSPTHLIKTRGQQVTLRCSSQSGHNTVSWYQQALGQGPQFIFQYYREEENGRGNFPPRFSGLQFPNYSSELNVNALELDDSALYLCASSLKGFAEGLWYNEQFFGPGTRLTVL.

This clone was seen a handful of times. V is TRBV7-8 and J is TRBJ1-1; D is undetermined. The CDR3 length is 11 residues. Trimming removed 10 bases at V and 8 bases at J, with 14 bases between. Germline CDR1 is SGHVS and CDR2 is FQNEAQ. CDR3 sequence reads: CATSRAGEAFF. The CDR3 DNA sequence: TGTGCCACTAGTCGGGCAGGAGAAGCTTTCTTT. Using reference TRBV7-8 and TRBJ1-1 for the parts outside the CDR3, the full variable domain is GAGVSQSPRYKVAKRGQDVALRCDPISGHVSLFWYQQALGQGPEFLTYFQNEAQLDKSGLPSDRFFAERPEGSVSTLKIQRTQQEDSAVYLCATSRAGEAFFGQGTRLTVV.

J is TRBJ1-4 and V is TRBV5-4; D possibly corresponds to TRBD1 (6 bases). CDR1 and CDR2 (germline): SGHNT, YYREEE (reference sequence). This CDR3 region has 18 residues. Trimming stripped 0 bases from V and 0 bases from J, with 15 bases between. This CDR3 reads CASSLEAGVGATNEKLFF. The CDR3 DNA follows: TGTGCCAGCAGCTTGGAGGCAGGGGTTGGAGCAACTAATGAAAAACTGTTTTTT.

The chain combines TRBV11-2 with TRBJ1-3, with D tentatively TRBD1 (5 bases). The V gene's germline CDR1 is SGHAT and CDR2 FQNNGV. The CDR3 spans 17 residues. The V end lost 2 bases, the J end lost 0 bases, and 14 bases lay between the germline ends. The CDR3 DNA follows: TGTGCCAGCAGCTTAAGGGGTGCTCCTAGCTCTGGAAACACCATATATTTT. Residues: CASSLRGAPSSGNTIYF. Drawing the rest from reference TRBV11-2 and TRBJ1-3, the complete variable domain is EAGVAQSPRYKIIEKRQSVAFWCNPISGHATLYWYQQILGQGPKLLIQFQNNGVVDDSQLPKDRFSAERLKGVDSTLKIQPAKLEDSAVYLCASSLRGAPSSGNTIYFGEGSWLTVV.

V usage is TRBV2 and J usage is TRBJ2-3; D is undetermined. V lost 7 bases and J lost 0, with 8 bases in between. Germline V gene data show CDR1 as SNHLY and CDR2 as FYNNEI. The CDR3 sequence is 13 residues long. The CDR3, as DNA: TGTGCCAGCAATTCGGAGAGCACAGATACGCAGTATTTT. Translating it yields CASNSESTDTQYF.

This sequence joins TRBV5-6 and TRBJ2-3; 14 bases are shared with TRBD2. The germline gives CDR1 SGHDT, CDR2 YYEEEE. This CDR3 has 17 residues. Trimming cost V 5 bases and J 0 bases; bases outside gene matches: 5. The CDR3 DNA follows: TGTGCCAGCAGAAGACTAGCGGGGGGGACTAGCACAGATACGCAGTATTTT. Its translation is CASRRLAGGTSTDTQYF. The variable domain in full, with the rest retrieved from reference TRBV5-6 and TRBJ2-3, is DAGVTQSPTHLIKTRGQQVTLRCSPKSGHDTVSWYQQALGQGPQFIFQYYEEEERQRGNFPDRFSGHQFPNYSSELNVNALLLGDSALYLCASRRLAGGTSTDTQYFGPGTRLTVL.

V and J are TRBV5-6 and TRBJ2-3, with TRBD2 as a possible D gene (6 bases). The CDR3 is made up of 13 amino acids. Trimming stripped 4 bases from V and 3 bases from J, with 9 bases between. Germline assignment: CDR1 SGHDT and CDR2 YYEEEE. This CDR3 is CASSRLGTDTQYF. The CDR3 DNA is TGTGCCAGCAGCAGACTAGGGACAGATACGCAGTATTTT.